The 30 T cell receptor beta chains below come from one sample, sequenced in a study of beta chain features in type 1 diabetes. The whole isolated RNA underwent reverse transcription, so sequencing captured expressed TCRB transcripts. Using immunoSEQ multiplex PCR, the repertoire was profiled, and TCRdb retains in-frame clones only, with some absent. The data contain roughly 40,000 clones, 55% to 70% of them seen just once; the ten biggest clones take up around 2%. The sequenced sample consisted of Tregs from blood. The source is a woman aged 25 to 39 in good health.

The rearrangement links TRBV6-1 to TRBJ1-2; 8 bases are shared with TRBD1. Germline lookup yields CDR1 MNHNS and CDR2 SASEGT. With V trimmed by 7 bases and J by 3 bases, 4 bases remained unmatched. The CDR3 runs to 13 residues. Here the CDR3 DNA reads TGTGCCAGCACCAGACAGGGGTACTATGGCTACACCTTC. Amino acids: CASTRQGYYGYTF.

The rearrangement joins TRBV5-1 to TRBJ2-5, with D maybe TRBD2 (5 bases). Germline CDR1 and CDR2: SGHRS and YFSETQ. This CDR3 comprises 16 residues. Between the trimmed V and J ends, which lost 4 bases and 0 bases, there was a span of 16 bases. The CDR3 DNA sequence: TGCGCCAGCAGCCGGACTGGGGAGTGGCACCAAGAGACCCAGTACTTC. This translates into CASSRTGEWHQETQYF.

This clone was picked up a small number of times. The chain carries TRBV6-1 and TRBJ1-5; 7 bases line up with TRBD1. Trimming at V came to 4 bases and at J to 8 bases, leaving 2 bases not matched to a gene. CDR3 length equals 12 residues. Looked up from germline, CDR1 is MNHNS and CDR2 is SASEGT. The CDR3 nucleotides are TGTGCCAGCAGTGGACAGGGTAAGCCCCAGCATTTT. It yields the protein CASSGQGKPQHF.

The rearrangement joins TRBV6-5 to TRBJ2-7; 8 bases agree with TRBD1. V was clipped by 6 bases and J by 6 bases; unmatched bases: 13. CDR1 and CDR2 (germline): MNHEY, SVGAGI. The CDR3 runs 15 residues. CDR3 DNA: TGTGCCAGCAGCCATCCAGGGGGCTTGCATTTCGAGCAGTACTTC. Translated: CASSHPGGLHFEQYF.

The rearrangement joins TRBV7-3 to TRBJ2-2, with D perhaps TRBD1 (7 bases). V lost 5 bases and J lost 5, with 15 bases in between. The germline CDR1 and CDR2 sequences are SGHTA and FQGTGA. The CDR3 runs 15 residues. The CDR3 sequence: CASSQGRGTTGELFF. As DNA, the CDR3 is TGTGCCAGCAGCCAGGGCAGGGGGACTACCGGGGAGCTGTTTTTT.

The chain links TRBV19 to TRBJ2-1; a weak D match, TRBD2 (6 bases). This CDR3 is built from 13 residues. V lost 6 bases to trimming and J lost 3 bases, with 9 bases between them. The germline V gene has CDR1 LNHDA and CDR2 SQIVND (reference sequence). The CDR3 loop is CASRGGLYNEQFF. The CDR3, as DNA: TGTGCCAGTAGGGGGGGACTCTACAATGAGCAGTTCTTC.

This clone was counted a few times. The chain couples TRBV7-2 to TRBJ2-1, with no clear D. CDR1 is SGHTA, CDR2 FQGNSA, per germline. Trimming removed 8 bases at V and 3 bases at J, with 17 bases between. The CDR3 runs to 15 residues. Here the CDR3 reads CASGPRHRSYNEQFF. As DNA, the CDR3 is TGTGCCAGCGGCCCCCGTCATCGAAGCTACAATGAGCAGTTCTTC.

The rearrangement joins TRBV7-3 to TRBJ2-1, with D perhaps matching TRBD2 (5 bases). The germline CDR1 and CDR2 sequences are SGHTA and FQGTGA. V lost 2 bases, J lost 5 bases, and 13 bases lay in between. CDR3 length equals 15 residues. CDR3 in amino acids: CASSLYTRANNEQFF. The DNA for the CDR3 is TGTGCCAGCAGCTTATATACGCGGGCCAACAATGAGCAGTTCTTC.

The V call is TRBV5-1, the J call TRBJ2-3, with a tentative D call TRBD2 (6 bases). The V and J ends lost 4 bases and 0 bases respectively, with 18 bases between them. The CDR3 length is 17 residues. The germline gives CDR1 SGHRS, CDR2 YFSETQ. The CDR3 sequence: CASSRIGGRPSTDTQYF. CDR3 DNA: TGCGCCAGCAGCCGAATTGGTGGGAGGCCGAGCACAGATACGCAGTATTTT.

The rearrangement joins TRBV29-1 to TRBJ2-1; possible D gene TRBD2, 6 bases. Trimming stripped 6 bases from V and 6 bases from J, with 12 bases between. Germline CDR1 and CDR2: SQVTM and ANQGSEA. CDR3 length: 12 amino acids. This CDR3 reads CSVSRGGNEQFF. The DNA for the CDR3 is TGCAGCGTATCGCGGGGTGGCAATGAGCAGTTCTTC.

This sequence joins TRBV28 and TRBJ2-5, with D possibly TRBD1 on 5 matching bases. The end of the DNA is better explained by TRBJ2-7, so the J call may be wrong. This CDR3 spans 12 amino acids. The germline CDR1 and CDR2 sequences are MDHEN and SYDVKM. The CDR3: CASRTTGYEQYF. CDR3 nucleotides: TGTGCCAGCAGAACAACAGGCTACGAGCAGTACTTC.

This sequence joins TRBV7-9 and TRBJ2-4; D remains unclear. Per germline, CDR1 SEHNR and CDR2 FQNEAQ (reference sequence). V shed 8 bases and J shed 5 bases, with 7 bases lying between them. The CDR3 totals 11 residues. CDR3 loop: CASRRENIQYF. Written as DNA, the CDR3 is TGTGCCAGCCGGAGAGAAAACATTCAGTACTTC.

This clone was counted between two and nine times. The V and J genes are TRBV5-1 and TRBJ2-7, with D unclear. Germline V gene lookup returns CDR1 SGHRS and CDR2 YFSETQ. The V and J ends lost 5 bases and 1 base respectively, with 10 bases between them. The CDR3 runs 13 residues. DNA for the CDR3: TGCGCCAGCAGGACTGCCGCTTCCTACGAGCAGTACTTC. Translated: CASRTAASYEQYF.

The genes are TRBV29-1 and TRBJ2-7; D is possibly TRBD2 (5 bases). The germline V and J ends were trimmed by 2 bases and 5 bases, with 10 bases remaining between them. Germline V lookup: CDR1 SQVTM, CDR2 ANQGSEA. The CDR3 loop spans 12 amino acids. Written as DNA, the CDR3 is TGCAGCGTTGAAAGCAGGAGGAACGAGCAGTACTTC. Amino acid sequence: CSVESRRNEQYF.

V is TRBV28 and J is TRBJ2-1, with 8 bases fitting TRBD2. The germline gives CDR1 MDHEN, CDR2 SYDVKM. The CDR3 extends over 14 amino acids. V gave up 5 bases and J gave up 8 bases; unmatched junction bases: 8. The CDR3 coding sequence is TGTGCCAGCAGTCAACTAAGCGGGAGACATGAGCAGTTCTTC. It yields the protein CASSQLSGRHEQFF.

The V and J genes are TRBV11-2 and TRBJ1-2; 10 bases match TRBD1. Germline CDR1 SGHAT, CDR2 FQNNGV. This CDR3 is built from 15 residues. V was pared by 5 bases and J by 4 bases, with 7 bases of the junction left unmatched. CDR3: CASSLGTGDGYGYTF. Written as DNA, the CDR3 is TGTGCCAGCAGCCTCGGGACAGGGGACGGCTATGGCTACACCTTC.

The chain links TRBV28 to TRBJ2-7, with 9 positions matching TRBD2. CDR3 length equals 14 residues. CDR1 and CDR2 (germline): MDHEN, SYDVKM. After removal of 3 bases from V and 3 bases from J, the junction contained 3 bases not matched to a gene. CDR3 amino acids: CASSLPSGNYEQYF. The CDR3 DNA is TGTGCCAGCAGTTTGCCTAGCGGGAACTACGAGCAGTACTTC.

The gene calls are TRBV10-3 and TRBJ2-3, with D perhaps assigned TRBD1 or TRBD2 (9 bases each). The CDR3 contains 22 residues. CDR1 and CDR2 (germline): ENHRY, SYGVKD. The V end lost 6 bases, the J end lost 3 bases, and 37 bases lay between the germline ends. CDR3 loop: CAIRQPLGQGQLAGKVTDTQYF. The CDR3 coding sequence is TGTGCCATCAGACAGCCTTTGGGACAGGGACAACTAGCGGGCAAGGTAACAGATACGCAGTATTTT.

This clone was counted only a few times. V and J are TRBV19 and TRBJ1-5; 7 bases are shared with TRBD1. V shed 4 bases and J 5 bases; nucleotides not matched to a gene: 14. The CDR3 has 17 amino acids. Germline CDR1 is LNHDA and CDR2 is SQIVND (reference sequence). The CDR3 nucleotides are TGTGCCAGTAGTAGAACCCTCGGACAGGCGGGCCATCAGCCCCAGCATTTT. Protein: CASSRTLGQAGHQPQHF.

This rearrangement joins TRBV7-9 to TRBJ2-1; 7 bases line up with TRBD1. CDR3 length: 15 residues. Germline V lookup: CDR1 SEHNR, CDR2 FQNEAQ (reference sequence). V lost 5 bases and J lost 3; bases outside the gene matches: 7. CDR3 region: CASSPAQGVYNEQFF. CDR3 nucleotide sequence: TGTGCCAGCAGCCCCGCCCAGGGGGTCTACAATGAGCAGTTCTTC. The entire variable domain, with the rest obtained from reference TRBV7-9 and TRBJ2-1, is as follows: DTGVSQNPRHKITKRGQNVTFRCDPISEHNRLYWYRQTLGQGPEFLTYFQNEAQLEKSRLLSDRFSAERPKGSFSTLEIQRTEQGDSAMYLCASSPAQGVYNEQFFGPGTRLTVL.

The CDR3 DNA is TGCGCCAGCAGCCAAGAAATTGTGGGGAGTTCCGTTACAGATACGCAGTATTTT. This gives the protein CASSQEIVGSSVTDTQYF. The chain has TRBV4-3 and TRBJ2-3; D might be TRBD2 (5 bases). Germline V gives CDR1 LGHNA, CDR2 YSLEER. The ends were cut back, 0 bases at V and 3 bases at J, with 19 bases in the middle. The CDR3 length is 18 residues.

CDR3 sequence: CASSLVSGYSNQPQHF. The CDR3 region has the DNA TGTGCCAGCAGCTTAGTATCAGGATATAGCAATCAGCCCCAGCATTTT. The chain joins TRBV7-2 to TRBJ1-5; D remains unclear. CDR1 and CDR2 (germline): SGHTA, FQGNSA. The CDR3 loop spans 16 amino acids. V was pared by 1 base and J by 0 bases, with 10 bases between.

This clone was picked up a small number of times. The rearrangement uses TRBV29-1 and TRBJ2-7; D is uncertain. CDR1 and CDR2 (germline): SQVTM, ANQGSEA. This CDR3 has 13 amino acids. Between the trimmed V and J ends, which lost 1 base and 1 base, there was a span of 8 bases. The CDR3, as DNA: TGCAGCGTTGAAGGGTCTCGGTCCTACGAGCAGTACTTC. This translates into CSVEGSRSYEQYF.

The rearrangement links TRBV6-5 to TRBJ2-1; D unclear. Germline assignment: CDR1 MNHEY and CDR2 SVGAGI. V lost 6 bases and J 6 bases, leaving 6 bases between the germline ends. The CDR3 consists of 11 residues. CDR3 nucleotide sequence: TGTGCCAGCAGCTATAGCAATGAGCAGTTCTTC. Translating it yields CASSYSNEQFF.

This clone was seen a few times. This chain connects TRBV7-2 to TRBJ1-1; 7 nucleotides align to TRBD1. CDR1 and CDR2 from the germline V gene are SGHTA and FQGNSA. After removal of 5 bases from V and 5 bases from J, the junction contained 11 bases not matched to a gene. This CDR3 is built from 15 residues. This CDR3 is CASSPRDSGWTEAFF. The CDR3 bases are TGTGCCAGCAGCCCTAGGGACAGTGGATGGACTGAAGCTTTCTTT.

The chain uses TRBV28 and TRBJ2-7; 10 bases are a match to TRBD1. Germline trimming cut 5 bases from V and 6 bases from J; bases unmatched to any gene: 13. The germline CDR1 and CDR2 sequences are MDHEN and SYDVKM. CDR3 length: 16 residues. CDR3 sequence reads: CASSNFPGTGVGEQYF. As DNA, the CDR3 is TGTGCCAGCAGTAACTTCCCGGGGACAGGGGTGGGCGAGCAGTACTTC. The full variable domain, with the rest looked up from reference TRBV28 and TRBJ2-7, is DVKVTQSSRYLVKRTGEKVFLECVQDMDHENMFWYRQDPGLGLRLIYFSYDVKMKEKGDIPEGYSVSREKKERFSLILESASTNQTSMYLCASSNFPGTGVGEQYFGPGTRLTVT.

The chain is built from TRBV29-1 and TRBJ2-3; 8 bases are shared with TRBD2. Germline V gives CDR1 SQVTM, CDR2 ANQGSEA. The V segment lost 6 bases and the J segment 4 bases; nucleotides outside the gene matches: 12. The CDR3 is 15 residues long. The CDR3 sequence: CSVLGVQREPDTQYF. DNA of the CDR3: TGCAGCGTCCTAGGGGTTCAGCGGGAGCCAGATACGCAGTATTTT.

J is TRBJ2-2 and V is TRBV27; 14 bases match TRBD2. The V gene end was trimmed by 6 bases and the J gene end by 3 bases; junction bases not matched to a gene: 9. Germline CDR1 is MNHEY and CDR2 is SMNVEV (reference sequence). This CDR3 has 18 amino acids. CDR3 sequence: CASSLGGLAGVYTGELFF. The CDR3 DNA sequence: TGTGCCAGCAGCCTTGGGGGACTAGCGGGAGTGTACACCGGGGAGCTGTTTTTT.

This clone has just one count. The J gene is TRBJ2-2, the V gene TRBV6-5, with TRBD2 matching 10 bases. In germline, CDR1 is MNHEY, CDR2 SVGAGI. Trimming at V came to 5 bases and at J to 6 bases, leaving 6 bases not matched to a gene. The CDR3 length is 15 residues. CDR3 sequence reads: CASSLAGDIAGELFF. The CDR3, as DNA: TGTGCCAGCAGTCTAGCGGGAGACATCGCCGGGGAGCTGTTTTTT.

The chain is built from TRBV18 and TRBJ2-3, with a possible D match to TRBD2 (5 bases). The CDR3 has 13 residues. Germline values: CDR1 KGHSH, CDR2 LQKENI. The V and J ends lost 3 bases and 4 bases respectively, with 8 bases between them. DNA for the CDR3: TGTGCCAGCTCACCGGGAGCAGCAGATACGCAGTATTTT. This encodes CASSPGAADTQYF.